This T cell receptor beta chain derives from a study of cytomegalovirus exposure and HLA in healthy donors. Study observations and caveats: Subsequent analysis showed first-cohort TCR clusters tending to co-occur in around 130 validation repertoires.

The donors were in the roughly 120-subject validation cohort; that cohort was separate from the roughly 700-subject first cohort. The germline V and J ends were trimmed by 11 bases and 0 bases, with 13 bases remaining between them. This CDR3 region has 14 residues. Germline V gives CDR1 SNHLY, CDR2 FYNNEI. With regard to this clone: Its antigen is undetermined.

Libraries were prepared by immunoSEQ multiplex PCR; TCRdb keeps only in-frame clonotypes and omits some of them. The repertoire holds about 98,000 clones, with about 88% as singletons. The source material was PBMCs. V is TRBV2 and J is TRBJ2-2; possible D gene TRBD2, 6 bases. This TCR was sampled from a man between 18 and 29 years old in good health and CMV-seropositive. In DNA form, the CDR3 reads TGTGCCGGCGGGGCTGAGGCGAACACCGGGGAGCTGTTTTTT. Translating it yields CAGGAEANTGELFF. Full variable domain (outside the CDR3, taken from reference TRBV2 and TRBJ2-2): EPEVTQTPSHQVTQMGQEVILRCVPISNHLYFYWYRQILGQKVEFLVSFYNNEISEKSEIFDDQFSVERPDGSNFTLKIRSTKLEDSAMYFCAGGAEANTGELFFGEGSRLTVL.